This TCR beta chain was recorded in a study of blood T cell repertoires in COVID-19. Profiled with immunoSEQ multiplex PCR; TCRdb holds only in-frame clones, not every one. The sample records about 160,000 clones, 75% to 90% being singletons. CDR1 SGHRS and CDR2 YFSETQ come from the germline V gene. V was pared by 0 bases and J by 6 bases, with 4 bases of the junction left unmatched. This CDR3 contains 15 residues. The chain links TRBV5-1 to TRBJ1-4; the match to TRBD1 covers 8 bases. The receptor was derived from a human donor with acute or convalescent COVID-19. The donor label of this sample is uncertain. Material: peripheral blood. This chain's CDR3 is CASSLGTGRYEKLFF. DNA of the CDR3: TGCGCCAGCAGCTTGGGGACAGGGAGGTATGAAAAACTGTTTTTT.